These 28 T cell receptor beta chains were all obtained from the same sample, sequenced in a study of blood T cell repertoires in COVID-19. Repertoires were generated with immunoSEQ multiplex PCR, while TCRdb's copy carries only in-frame clones and drops some. The data contain about 88,000 clones, more than 90% of them seen just once; the ten biggest clones take up about 1.7%. The source material was peripheral blood. These receptors came from a man aged 55 to 70 with acute or convalescent COVID-19.

In this sample, this clone turned up a few times. The chain uses TRBV18 and TRBJ2-7; a weak D match, TRBD1 (6 bases). Germline V gene data show CDR1 as KGHSH and CDR2 as LQKENI. V was pared by 2 bases and J by 0 bases, with 8 bases between. This CDR3 spans 14 amino acids. CDR3 bases: TGTGCCAGCTCACCAACAGGGACCTCCTACGAGCAGTACTTC. It codes for CASSPTGTSYEQYF.

The rearrangement uses TRBV7-2 and TRBJ1-1; 7 bases agree with TRBD1. Germline V gene lookup returns CDR1 SGHTA and CDR2 FQGNSA. Unmatched junction bases numbered 5, after V lost 1 base and J lost 3 bases. The CDR3 spans 15 residues. DNA for the CDR3: TGTGCCAGCAGCTTAGGCGACAGGGTCTACACTGAAGCTTTCTTT. Amino acid sequence: CASSLGDRVYTEAFF.

V usage is TRBV28 and J usage is TRBJ2-1, with D possibly being TRBD2 (5 bases). Germline values: CDR1 MDHEN, CDR2 SYDVKM. This CDR3 spans 14 amino acids. V gave up 3 bases and J gave up 3 bases, with 9 bases separating them. DNA for the CDR3: TGTGCCAGCAGTTTCGTGGAGGACTACAATGAGCAGTTCTTC. It is translated as CASSFVEDYNEQFF.

The rearrangement links TRBV28 to TRBJ2-2; D not certain. Trimming took off 6 bases at V and 5 bases at J, with 13 bases between the two ends. Germline CDR1 reads MDHEN; CDR2 reads SYDVKM. The CDR3 covers 14 residues. CDR3 nucleotide sequence: TGTGCCAGCAGCCCCCTCGCGGCAACCGGGGAGCTGTTTTTT. It codes for CASSPLAATGELFF. Full variable domain (outside the CDR3, taken from reference TRBV28 and TRBJ2-2): DVKVTQSSRYLVKRTGEKVFLECVQDMDHENMFWYRQDPGLGLRLIYFSYDVKMKEKGDIPEGYSVSREKKERFSLILESASTNQTSMYLCASSPLAATGELFFGEGSRLTVL.

This chain connects TRBV6-1 to TRBJ2-1; no definite D call. This CDR3 spans 12 amino acids. The germline CDR1 and CDR2 sequences are MNHNS and SASEGT. Trimming removed 2 bases at V and 8 bases at J, with 7 bases between. The CDR3 DNA reads as TGTGCCAGCAGTGAACGAGGAGATGAGCAGTTCTTC. This encodes CASSERGDEQFF.

The count of this clone is one. This chain joins TRBV30 and TRBJ1-5, with TRBD1 identical over 9 bases. V was clipped by 0 bases and J by 4 bases; unmatched bases: 1. The CDR3 has 14 residues. Germline assignment: CDR1 GTSNPN and CDR2 SVGIG (reference sequence). CDR3 bases: TGTGCCTGGAGTGTAGACAGGGGGAATCAGCCCCAGCATTTT. As protein: CAWSVDRGNQPQHF.

The chain recombines TRBV24-1 with TRBJ2-7; D may be TRBD2 (5 bases). In germline, CDR1 is KGHDR, CDR2 SFDVKD. V was shortened by 1 base and J by 2 bases, with 11 bases between the two germline ends. The CDR3 has 15 amino acids. As DNA, the CDR3 is TGTGCCACCAGTGATTTTTCAGCGGAACCCTACGAGCAGTACTTC. It translates to CATSDFSAEPYEQYF.

The V gene is TRBV28, the J gene TRBJ2-5, with 9 bases that match TRBD1. Germline loops: CDR1 MDHEN, CDR2 SYDVKM. CDR3 length: 20 amino acids. V was pared by 4 bases and J by 0 bases, with 18 bases of the junction left unmatched. The CDR3 sequence: CASSSFVPTGTGFYQETQYF. DNA for the CDR3: TGTGCCAGCAGTTCATTTGTCCCAACCGGGACAGGGTTTTACCAAGAGACCCAGTACTTC.

This chain connects TRBV5-4 to TRBJ2-1; 8 nucleotides agree with TRBD2. Germline loops: CDR1 SGHNT, CDR2 YYREEE (reference sequence). Trimming took 4 bases from V and 5 from J; bases not matched to a gene: 8. CDR3 length: 15 residues. DNA for the CDR3: TGTGCCAGCAGCCCTTGGACTAGCCGTGACAATGAGCAGTTCTTC. Translating it yields CASSPWTSRDNEQFF. Complete variable domain (other parts from reference TRBV5-4 and TRBJ2-1): ETGVTQSPTHLIKTRGQQVTLRCSSQSGHNTVSWYQQALGQGPQFIFQYYREEENGRGNFPPRFSGLQFPNYSSELNVNALELDDSALYLCASSPWTSRDNEQFFGPGTRLTVL.

This rearrangement joins TRBV7-9 to TRBJ1-2, with 7 bases identical to TRBD1. Losses at the gene ends were 5 bases for V and 1 base for J; bases not matched to a gene: 7. CDR3 size: 15 residues. In germline, CDR1 is SEHNR, CDR2 FQNEAQ (reference sequence). The CDR3 here is CASSRSTGINYGYTF. CDR3 nucleotide sequence: TGTGCCAGCAGCCGATCGACAGGGATTAACTATGGCTACACCTTC. Based on the CDR3 plus reference TRBV7-9 and TRBJ1-2, the full variable domain is DTGVSQNPRHKITKRGQNVTFRCDPISEHNRLYWYRQTLGQGPEFLTYFQNEAQLEKSRLLSDRFSAERPKGSFSTLEIQRTEQGDSAMYLCASSRSTGINYGYTFGSGTRLTVV.

The chain uses TRBV28 and TRBJ2-1; maybe TRBD1 (6 bases). From germline, CDR1 is MDHEN and CDR2 SYDVKM. The V end lost 4 bases, the J end lost 8 bases, and 9 bases lay between the germline ends. CDR3 length: 12 residues. Here the CDR3 DNA reads TGTGCCAGCAGTTACAGGGTATATGAGCAGTTCTTC. Protein: CASSYRVYEQFF.

The chain couples TRBV18 to TRBJ2-2; unclear D gene. V was pared by 5 bases and J by 0 bases, with 10 bases between. The germline CDR1 and CDR2 sequences are KGHSH and LQKENI. CDR3 length: 15 amino acids. The CDR3 DNA reads TGTGCCAGCTCAGGTGCTAGGACGAACACCGGGGAGCTGTTTTTT. The encoded protein is CASSGARTNTGELFF.

The chain joins TRBV21-1 to TRBJ2-7; the table assigns TRBD2, which was not confirmed against the DNA. TRBV21-1 constitutes a pseudogene. This CDR3 has 16 amino acids. The CDR3 DNA reads TGTGCCAGCAGCAAGAGACTAGCGGGGGAAACCTACGAGCAGTACTTC. This sequence encodes CASSKRLAGETYEQYF.

The chain combines TRBV5-3 with TRBJ1-5; 12 bases agree with TRBD1. TRBV5-3 is assigned to the ORF class and has an uncertain function. Trimming at V came to 0 bases and at J to 7 bases, leaving 11 bases not matched to a gene. The CDR3 has 18 amino acids. The CDR3 reads CARSLEPRDRGLHQPQHF. CDR3 in DNA: TGTGCCAGAAGCTTGGAGCCCCGGGACAGGGGGCTCCACCAGCCCCAGCATTTT.

V is TRBV5-1 and J is TRBJ2-2; D gene unclear. Germline CDR1 SGHRS, CDR2 YFSETQ. This CDR3 is built from 15 residues. The V end was cut by 1 base, the J end by 0 bases, with 7 bases between. The CDR3 sequence is CASSLRSTNTGELFF. The DNA of the CDR3 is TGCGCCAGCAGCTTGCGCAGTACGAACACCGGGGAGCTGTTTTTT. Full variable domain (remainder filled in from reference TRBV5-1 and TRBJ2-2): KAGVTQTPRYLIKTRGQQVTLSCSPISGHRSVSWYQQTPGQGLQFLFEYFSETQRNKGNFPGRFSGRQFSNSRSEMNVSTLELGDSALYLCASSLRSTNTGELFFGEGSRLTVL.

This rearrangement joins TRBV7-2 to TRBJ2-7; TRBD2 matches 9 bases. The germline V gene has CDR1 SGHTA and CDR2 FQGNSA. The J segment lost 6 bases and the V segment lost 6 bases, leaving 6 bases of the junction unmatched. The CDR3 covers 13 residues. This CDR3 reads CASRGLAGSEQYF. CDR3 coding DNA: TGTGCCAGCAGGGGGCTAGCGGGATCCGAGCAGTACTTC.

This chain links TRBV24-1 with TRBJ2-3, with TRBD2 identical over 10 bases. The CDR3 sequence is 17 residues long. Germline CDR1 and CDR2: KGHDR and SFDVKD. The junction had 10 bases not matched to a gene; V was cut back by 4 bases and J by 4 bases. The CDR3 sequence: CATSDASLAGESDTQYF. CDR3 DNA: TGTGCCACCAGTGACGCTTCGCTAGCGGGAGAGTCAGATACGCAGTATTTT.

The chain employs TRBV3-1 (or the pseudogene TRBV3-2) and TRBJ1-6; D unclear. From germline, CDR1 is LGHDT and CDR2 YNNKEL (reference sequence). CDR3 size: 14 residues. V lost 1 base, J lost 8 bases, and 9 bases lay in between. CDR3 residues: CASSQGRRDSPLHF. Written as DNA, the CDR3 is TGTGCCAGCAGCCAAGGACGGCGGGATTCACCCCTCCACTTT.

V is TRBV3-1 (or the pseudogene TRBV3-2) and J is TRBJ2-7; TRBD1 aligns across 8 bases. This CDR3 is built from 17 residues. Germline CDR1 and CDR2: LGHDT and YNNKEL (reference sequence). The V and J ends lost 0 bases and 1 base, in that order; junction bases with no gene match: 8. In nucleotides, the CDR3 is TGTGCCAGCAGCCAAGATTCCGAGGACAGGGCGTCCTACGAGCAGTACTTC. It codes for CASSQDSEDRASYEQYF.

There are a few counts of this clone. This chain links TRBV5-5 with TRBJ2-1; perhaps TRBD1 as D (6 bases). This CDR3 contains 14 residues. Trimming took 0 bases from V and 2 from J, leaving 6 bases between them. The germline V gene encodes CDR1 SGHKS and CDR2 YYEKEE (reference sequence). The CDR3: CASSLDRAYNEQFF. As DNA, the CDR3 is TGTGCCAGCAGCTTGGACAGGGCCTACAATGAGCAGTTCTTC.

The rearrangement joins TRBV7-2 to TRBJ2-5; TRBD1 agrees at 9 bases. Germline trimming cut 5 bases from V and 4 bases from J; bases unmatched to any gene: 8. CDR3 length equals 15 residues. Germline loops: CDR1 SGHTA, CDR2 FQGNSA. This chain's CDR3 is CASSPRTGGPETQYF. The CDR3 region has the DNA TGTGCCAGCAGCCCCCGTACAGGGGGCCCAGAGACCCAGTACTTC.

The chain is built from TRBV6-2 or TRBV6-3 and TRBJ1-6; D is undetermined. V was trimmed by 4 bases and J by 11 bases, leaving 12 bases between them. The CDR3 extends over 13 amino acids. Germline-derived CDR1 and CDR2 are MNHEY and SVGEGT. The CDR3 DNA reads as TGTGCCAGCAGTTCACTTGAGTCTCCACCCCTCCACTTT. This encodes CASSSLESPPLHF.

This clone came up a few times. The chain has TRBV6-1 and TRBJ1-4, with a possible D match to TRBD1 (5 bases). Germline-derived CDR1 and CDR2 are MNHNS and SASEGT. CDR3 length: 15 amino acids. Between the trimmed V and J ends, which lost 1 base and 8 bases, there was a span of 14 bases. CDR3 sequence reads: CASSEVWAGSEKLFF. CDR3 in DNA: TGTGCCAGCAGTGAAGTTTGGGCAGGGTCCGAAAAACTGTTTTTT.

The V gene is TRBV5-4, the J gene TRBJ2-7, with D perhaps matching TRBD2 (6 bases). V lost 0 bases to trimming and J lost 2 bases, with 9 bases between them. The germline V gene encodes CDR1 SGHNT and CDR2 YYREEE (reference sequence). The CDR3 totals 14 residues. The CDR3 DNA reads as TGTGCCAGCAGCTTGGCGGGGGACCCCTACGAGCAGTACTTC. It is translated as CASSLAGDPYEQYF. Using reference TRBV5-4 and TRBJ2-7 for the parts outside the CDR3, the full variable domain is ETGVTQSPTHLIKTRGQQVTLRCSSQSGHNTVSWYQQALGQGPQFIFQYYREEENGRGNFPPRFSGLQFPNYSSELNVNALELDDSALYLCASSLAGDPYEQYFGPGTRLTVT.

A single count supports this clone. This chain connects TRBV27 to TRBJ2-1; 11 nucleotides agree with TRBD2. The CDR3 contains 19 residues. Germline values: CDR1 MNHEY, CDR2 SMNVEV (reference sequence). Trimming cost V 7 bases and J 4 bases; bases outside gene matches: 18. The CDR3 spells CASTLSPGILAGDYNEQFF. The CDR3 nucleotides read TGTGCCAGCACCCTATCACCTGGAATACTAGCGGGAGATTACAATGAGCAGTTCTTC.

CDR3 in amino acids: CASSSGTSGSLLGEQFF. In nucleotides, the CDR3 is TGTGCCAGCAGCTCCGGGACTAGCGGGAGTTTACTTGGCGAGCAGTTCTTC. The chain couples TRBV7-9 to TRBJ2-1; TRBD2 matches 14 bases. Germline CDR1 reads SEHNR; CDR2 reads FQNEAQ (reference sequence). Trimming removed 4 bases from V and 10 bases from J; junction bases left unmatched: 12. The CDR3 has 17 amino acids.

The CDR3: CASSFNLRSPETQYF. For the CDR3, the DNA is TGTGCCAGCAGCTTTAATCTGCGGTCCCCAGAGACCCAGTACTTC. V usage is TRBV13 and J usage is TRBJ2-5; D gene ambiguous. The V end lost 3 bases, the J end lost 4 bases, and 15 bases lay between the germline ends. Germline V gives CDR1 PRHDT, CDR2 FYEKMQ (reference sequence). This CDR3 region has 15 residues.

This rearrangement joins TRBV6-5 to TRBJ2-2, with 12 positions matching TRBD1. J lost 5 bases, V lost 2 bases, and 3 bases had no gene match. This CDR3 is 16 amino acids long. Germline V gives CDR1 MNHEY, CDR2 SVGAGI. DNA for the CDR3: TGTGCCAGCAGTTACGGGACAGGGGGCAGGACCGGGGAGCTGTTTTTT. It is translated as CASSYGTGGRTGELFF.